These 15 T cell receptor beta chains came from one sample sequenced in a study of blood T cell repertoires in COVID-19. Assay used: immunoSEQ multiplex PCR; TCRdb lists only in-frame clones, some missing. In the table there are tens of thousands of clones, 82% of which are singletons. Sequenced: peripheral blood. These receptors all stem from a woman in her sixties with acute or convalescent COVID-19.

The DNA of the CDR3 is TGTGCCAGCAGTGACCTAGCGGGAGCAATAGATACGCAGTATTTT. Amino acids: CASSDLAGAIDTQYF. This rearrangement joins TRBV6-1 to TRBJ2-3, with 10 bases identical to TRBD2. The CDR3 length is 15 residues. With V trimmed by 3 bases and J by 5 bases, 5 bases remained unmatched. Germline loops: CDR1 MNHNS, CDR2 SASEGT.

The chain joins TRBV27 to TRBJ1-2, with 9 bases identical to TRBD1. Germline CDR1 and CDR2: MNHEY and SMNVEV (reference sequence). The J segment lost 8 bases and the V segment lost 6 bases, leaving 7 bases of the junction unmatched. The CDR3 is 13 amino acids. The CDR3 region has the DNA TGTGCCAGCAGCGACAGGGGGTATTTAGGCTACACCTTC. It translates to CASSDRGYLGYTF.

V usage is TRBV6-6 and J usage is TRBJ1-5, with D unresolved. This CDR3 comprises 15 residues. V was cut by 5 bases and J by 5 bases, with 16 bases left in between. Per the germline V gene, CDR1 is MNHNY and CDR2 is SVGAGI (reference sequence). The CDR3 nucleotides read TGTGCCAGCAGTCAAGGAGGGAACGGTCATCAGCCCCAGCATTTT. Encoded protein: CASSQGGNGHQPQHF.

This clone was counted only a few times. V usage is TRBV14 and J usage is TRBJ2-7; 10 bases align to TRBD1. This CDR3 contains 13 residues. The J segment lost 6 bases and the V segment lost 6 bases, leaving 5 bases of the junction unmatched. Germline CDR1 and CDR2: SGHDN and FVKESK. This CDR3 is CASRGQGYGEQYF. The CDR3 nucleotides are TGTGCCAGCAGGGGACAGGGGTATGGCGAGCAGTACTTC.

The chain recombines TRBV28 with TRBJ1-4; D perhaps matches TRBD1 (6 bases). Germline CDR1 reads MDHEN; CDR2 reads SYDVKM. Trimming cost V 5 bases and J 8 bases, with 18 bases left between them. CDR3 length equals 15 residues. CDR3 DNA: TGTGCCAGCAGTGAACCGCGGGGGGCCGGCGAAAAACTGTTTTTT. It specifies CASSEPRGAGEKLFF.

The chain employs TRBV9 and TRBJ1-1; possible D gene TRBD1, 6 bases. Trimming took off 0 bases at V and 4 bases at J, with 22 bases between the two ends. The CDR3 extends over 18 amino acids. The V gene's germline CDR1 is SGDLS and CDR2 YYNGEE. The CDR3, as DNA: TGTGCCAGCAGCGTAGCCCAAAGAAGACAGGTCCGCGTCACTGAAGCTTTCTTT. It codes for CASSVAQRRQVRVTEAFF.

The chain links TRBV19 to TRBJ1-5; D might be TRBD1 (6 bases). CDR1 and CDR2 (germline): LNHDA, SQIVND (reference sequence). V was clipped by 5 bases and J by 2 bases, with 13 bases between them. This CDR3 has 15 amino acids. The CDR3 bases are TGTGCCAGTAGTCCCTCCCGACAGGGCAATCAGCCCCAGCATTTT. Translating gives CASSPSRQGNQPQHF.

V usage is TRBV5-6 and J usage is TRBJ2-4, with 11 bases matching TRBD1. In germline, CDR1 is SGHDT, CDR2 YYEEEE. CDR3 size: 16 residues. V was pared by 4 bases and J by 1 base, with 4 bases of the junction left unmatched. The CDR3 DNA reads TGTGCCAGCAGCCACCGGGACAGGGGGGCCAAAAACATTCAGTACTTC. This gives the protein CASSHRDRGAKNIQYF.

The chain couples TRBV7-6 to TRBJ2-7; 9 bases align to TRBD2. The CDR3 runs to 15 residues. With V trimmed by 5 bases and J by 6 bases, 11 bases remained unmatched. Per germline, CDR1 SGHVS and CDR2 FNYEAQ. DNA of the CDR3: TGTGCCAGCAGCCAGCGGGAGGCCCCTCCCGGCGAGCAGTACTTC. Translated: CASSQREAPPGEQYF. Using reference TRBV7-6 and TRBJ2-7 for the parts outside the CDR3, the full variable domain is GAGVSQSPRYKVTKRGQDVALRCDPISGHVSLYWYRQALGQGPEFLTYFNYEAQQDKSGLPNDRFSAERPEGSISTLTIQRTEQRDSAMYRCASSQREAPPGEQYFGPGTRLTVT.

Only a few counts were recorded for this clone. The chain joins TRBV12-3 or TRBV12-4 to TRBJ1-2; D might be TRBD1 (5 bases). Trimming pared 5 bases from V and 10 bases from J, leaving 17 bases between. The CDR3 covers 13 residues. This CDR3 reads CASSPSGGYTYTF. CDR3 DNA sequence: TGTGCCAGCAGTCCCTCGGGGGGGTATACCTACACCTTC.

The chain carries TRBV7-2 and TRBJ2-7; 7 positions match TRBD2. Trimming at V came to 2 bases and at J to 2 bases, leaving 9 bases not matched to a gene. This CDR3 region has 16 residues. CDR1 and CDR2 (germline): SGHTA, FQGNSA. This chain's CDR3 is CASSLPGREFPYEQYF. CDR3 in DNA: TGTGCCAGCAGCTTACCTGGGCGGGAGTTCCCCTACGAGCAGTACTTC.

V gene TRBV9 combines with J gene TRBJ2-3; D is undetermined. This CDR3 has 14 residues. V was cut by 0 bases and J by 5 bases, with 10 bases left in between. Germline V gene lookup returns CDR1 SGDLS and CDR2 YYNGEE. The CDR3 sequence is CASSVAPSQDTQYF. The CDR3 nucleotides read TGTGCCAGCAGCGTAGCTCCCAGTCAAGATACGCAGTATTTT.

The chain couples TRBV9 to TRBJ2-5; 12 bases line up with TRBD2. The CDR3 has 17 amino acids. Germline-derived CDR1 and CDR2 are SGDLS and YYNGEE. Unmatched junction bases numbered 5, after V lost 0 bases and J lost 2 bases. CDR3 in DNA: TGTGCCAGCAGCGTAGGAGGACTAGCGGGGCTACAAGAGACCCAGTACTTC. Translating gives CASSVGGLAGLQETQYF.

This chain links TRBV19 with TRBJ2-6; TRBD1 aligns across 8 bases. This CDR3 has 16 amino acids. J lost 1 base, V lost 5 bases, and 4 bases had no gene match. Germline values: CDR1 LNHDA, CDR2 SQIVND (reference sequence). CDR3 nucleotide sequence: TGTGCCAGTAGTGTGGACAGGGCTTCTGGGGCCAACGTCCTGACTTTC. Protein product: CASSVDRASGANVLTF.

The chain employs TRBV6-6 and TRBJ1-6, with D perhaps matching TRBD1 (6 bases). V lost 6 bases and J lost 9, with 9 bases in between. CDR3 length equals 12 residues. The germline V gene has CDR1 MNHNY and CDR2 SVGAGI (reference sequence). This CDR3 is CASRDSASPLHF. CDR3 coding DNA: TGTGCCAGCAGGGACAGTGCTTCACCCCTCCACTTT.